The 32 T cell receptor beta chains listed next were all sequenced from one sample in a study of response to subunit inactivated influenza vaccine. TCRdb re-analysed the RT-PCR reads in MiXCR, keeping a single row per CDR3 protein. The table includes around 470,000 distinct CDR3 sequences, roughly 7.9% detected once. Sample: PBMCs from blood, taken less than 30 months after vaccination. The receptors were sampled from a man between 50 and 75 years old who received an inactivated influenza vaccine.

V gene TRBV4-2 combines with J gene TRBJ1-1, with a weak D call TRBD1 (6 bases). Trimming took off 0 bases at V and 2 bases at J, with 10 bases between the two ends. CDR1 is LGHNA, CDR2 YNFKEQ, per germline. This CDR3 region has 15 residues. The CDR3 here is CASSQETGANTEAFF. The DNA of the CDR3 is TGTGCCAGCAGCCAAGAGACGGGGGCAAACACTGAAGCTTTCTTT.

This clonotype has just a few counts. This rearrangement joins TRBV28 to TRBJ2-1; 9 bases map to TRBD2. V dropped 8 bases and J dropped 7; count of bases not matched to a gene: 12. This CDR3 contains 15 residues. Germline values: CDR1 MDHEN, CDR2 SYDVKM. The CDR3 loop reads CASRLAGESGNEQFF. The CDR3 DNA follows: TGTGCCAGCCGGTTAGCGGGAGAATCGGGAAATGAGCAGTTCTTC. Together with reference TRBV28 and TRBJ2-1, the CDR3 gives the full variable domain: DVKVTQSSRYLVKRTGEKVFLECVQDMDHENMFWYRQDPGLGLRLIYFSYDVKMKEKGDIPEGYSVSREKKERFSLILESASTNQTSMYLCASRLAGESGNEQFFGPGTRLTVL.

The sample holds a few counts of this clonotype. The chain combines TRBV29-1 with TRBJ2-7; the D gene is possibly TRBD1 (6 bases). This CDR3 has 15 residues. V was pared by 7 bases and J by 2 bases, with 21 bases between. Germline V lookup: CDR1 SQVTM, CDR2 ANQGSEA. CDR3 sequence reads: CSASPGHTGTYEQYF. Written as DNA, the CDR3 is TGCAGCGCAAGCCCGGGACACACGGGGACCTACGAGCAGTACTTC.

The sample holds a few counts of this clonotype. This chain connects TRBV6-2 or TRBV6-3 to TRBJ2-1, with 12 bases fitting TRBD1. The trim removed 6 bases at V and 6 bases at J, leaving 6 bases unmatched. CDR1 is MNHEY and CDR2 is SVGEGT in the germline V gene. The CDR3 has 15 amino acids. The DNA for the CDR3 is TGTGCCAGCAGAGGGGACAGGGGGCGCCTCAATGAGCAGTTCTTC. Amino acids: CASRGDRGRLNEQFF.

In its sample, this clonotype was seen a few times. Here the CDR3 reads CASSRPGQVITEAFF. Here the CDR3 DNA reads TGTGCCAGCAGCCGCCCGGGACAGGTGATCACTGAAGCTTTCTTT. The V gene is TRBV3-1, the J gene TRBJ1-1; 8 bases are a match to TRBD1. This CDR3 spans 15 amino acids. V trimming: 4 bases; J trimming: 4 bases; junction bases outside the gene matches: 8. From germline, CDR1 is LGHDT and CDR2 YNNKEL (reference sequence).

The gene calls are TRBV11-2 and TRBJ2-1; no definite D call. The CDR3 consists of 14 residues. Germline V gene data show CDR1 as SGHAT and CDR2 as FQNNGV. V was clipped by 3 bases and J by 4 bases, with 10 bases between them. Here the CDR3 reads CASSFGLTYNEQFF. CDR3 nucleotide sequence: TGTGCCAGCAGCTTTGGGCTAACTTACAATGAGCAGTTCTTC.

This clonotype has ten or more counts. The J gene is TRBJ1-2, the V gene TRBV18; possible D gene TRBD1, 5 bases. Germline V gene sequence: CDR1 KGHSH, CDR2 LQKENI. The germline V and J ends were trimmed by 5 bases and 7 bases, with 11 bases remaining between them. The CDR3 length is 12 residues. The CDR3, as DNA: TGTGCCAGCTCATCTCCAGGGTCTGGCTACACCTTC. Protein sequence: CASSSPGSGYTF. Combining the CDR3 with reference TRBV18 and TRBJ1-2 gives the whole variable domain NAGVMQNPRHLVRRRGQEARLRCSPMKGHSHVYWYRQLPEEGLKFMVYLQKENIIDESGMPKERFSAEFPKEGPSILRIQQVVRGDSAAYFCASSSPGSGYTFGSGTRLTVV.

This clonotype was found a few times. The genes are TRBV29-1 and TRBJ1-5, with a weak D call TRBD1 (6 bases). V lost 7 bases, J lost 4 bases, and 20 bases lay in between. Germline V gene sequence: CDR1 SQVTM, CDR2 ANQGSEA. This CDR3 is 15 amino acids long. The CDR3 DNA reads TGCAGCGGCCTACAGCTGCCAGGGGAGAATCAGCCCCAGCATTTT. The encoded protein is CSGLQLPGENQPQHF.

A few counts support this clonotype. The V and J genes are TRBV5-1 and TRBJ1-5, with D uncertain. CDR1 is SGHRS, CDR2 YFSETQ, per germline. The V end lost 0 bases, the J end lost 4 bases, and 14 bases lay between the germline ends. The CDR3 length is 16 residues. The CDR3 sequence is CASSLGTGNLNQPQHF. The CDR3 DNA follows: TGCGCCAGCAGCTTGGGAACGGGGAACCTGAATCAGCCCCAGCATTTT.

This clonotype was seen more than once but under ten times. This chain joins TRBV5-1 and TRBJ1-6; D is possibly TRBD1 (6 bases). The CDR3 is made up of 13 amino acids. From germline, CDR1 is SGHRS and CDR2 YFSETQ. V lost 4 bases and J 11 bases, leaving 13 bases between the germline ends. This chain's CDR3 is CASSVGTLPPLHF. CDR3 sequence (DNA): TGCGCCAGCAGCGTCGGGACACTTCCACCCCTCCACTTT.

This clonotype was counted many times. The chain employs TRBV21-1 and TRBJ2-7. TRBV21-1 is flagged as a pseudogene. CDR3 length: 16 amino acids. CDR3 protein: CASSKVMWVSVYEQYF. CDR3 DNA sequence: TGTGCCAGCAGCAAAGTCATGTGGGTATCGGTCTACGAGCAGTACTTC.

The CDR3 reads CSAGSSGFDNEQFF. CDR3 nucleotides: TGCAGTGCGGGGTCTAGCGGGTTTGACAATGAGCAGTTCTTC. The rearrangement uses TRBV20-1 and TRBJ2-1; 8 nucleotides agree with TRBD2. CDR1 and CDR2 from the germline V gene are DFQATT and SNEGSKA (reference sequence). With V trimmed by 6 bases and J by 5 bases, 9 bases remained unmatched. The CDR3 covers 14 residues.

The chain has TRBV15 and TRBJ2-5; D call uncertain. Trimming stripped 3 bases from V and 7 bases from J, with 12 bases between. Germline-derived CDR1 and CDR2 are LNHNV and YYDKDF (reference sequence). CDR3 length: 13 amino acids. DNA of the CDR3: TGTGCCACCAGCAGTTATAAAAGCTGGACCCAGTACTTC. Encoded protein: CATSSYKSWTQYF.

This clonotype was picked up a small number of times. The CDR3 DNA reads as TGCAGTGCTGCACGGAGGACAGATACGCAGTATTTT. Protein sequence: CSAARRTDTQYF. V and J are TRBV20-1 and TRBJ2-3; D is possibly TRBD2 (5 bases). The CDR3 runs to 12 residues. Per germline, CDR1 DFQATT and CDR2 SNEGSKA (reference sequence). V shed 5 bases and J shed 3 bases, with 9 bases lying between them.

At least ten counts were recorded for this clonotype. CDR3 in amino acids: CASSDQGGIHNEQFF. CDR3 nucleotides: TGTGCCAGCAGCGACCAGGGGGGTATCCACAATGAGCAGTTCTTC. This sequence joins TRBV7-2 and TRBJ2-1, with a possible D match to TRBD1 (7 bases). The germline gives CDR1 SGHTA, CDR2 FQGNSA. Trimming pared 5 bases from V and 5 bases from J, leaving 16 bases between. The CDR3 is 15 residues long.

In its sample, this clonotype was seen a few times. The genes are TRBV5-1 and TRBJ2-3; D gene uncertain. The length of the CDR3 is 15 residues. V was shortened by 4 bases and J by 3 bases, with 15 bases between the two germline ends. Germline V CDR1 and CDR2: SGHRS, YFSETQ. CDR3 nucleotide sequence: TGCGCCAGCAGCCAGCAAGGAATAGGGACAGATACGCAGTATTTT. This gives the protein CASSQQGIGTDTQYF.

Notes on this clonotype: This could be a read error, since a much larger clone is one nucleotide away. The chain recombines TRBV11-1 with TRBJ2-2; D not certain. The CDR3 loop spans 16 amino acids. Germline V gene lookup returns CDR1 SGHAT and CDR2 FQDESV (reference sequence). V was trimmed by 2 bases and J by 5 bases, leaving 15 bases between them. The CDR3 spells CASSLTPAPDTGELFF. The DNA of the CDR3 is TGTGCCAGCAGCTTAACCCCAGCGCCGGATACCGGGGAGCTGTTTTTT.

Ten or more counts support this clonotype. V usage is TRBV5-1 and J usage is TRBJ2-2; D is perhaps TRBD2 (6 bases). V was shortened by 4 bases and J by 2 bases, with 9 bases between the two germline ends. The germline gives CDR1 SGHRS, CDR2 YFSETQ. The length of the CDR3 is 14 residues. The CDR3 DNA follows: TGCGCCAGCAGCGGGGGAGGAAACACCGGGGAGCTGTTTTTT. Its protein is CASSGGGNTGELFF. The whole variable domain, remainder taken from reference TRBV5-1 and TRBJ2-2, is KAGVTQTPRYLIKTRGQQVTLSCSPISGHRSVSWYQQTPGQGLQFLFEYFSETQRNKGNFPGRFSGRQFSNSRSEMNVSTLELGDSALYLCASSGGGNTGELFFGEGSRLTVL.

The chain links TRBV28 to TRBJ2-7; perhaps TRBD2 as D (6 bases). Germline assignment: CDR1 MDHEN and CDR2 SYDVKM. V dropped 4 bases and J dropped 7 bases, with 17 bases sitting between them. The CDR3 covers 14 residues. In nucleotides, the CDR3 is TGTGCCAGCAGTTCAGCGGCCAAGGAGGGTGAGCAGTACTTC. Protein: CASSSAAKEGEQYF.

This clonotype was found a few times. The CDR3 region has the DNA TGTGCCAGCAGCACCGTCTCAATAAGACAGTGGGATAGCAATCAGCCCCAGCATTTT. Its protein is CASSTVSIRQWDSNQPQHF. This sequence joins TRBV12-3 or TRBV12-4 and TRBJ1-5, with D maybe TRBD1 (5 bases). The germline V and J ends were trimmed by 6 bases and 0 bases, with 24 bases remaining between them. This CDR3 is 19 amino acids long.

This clonotype was seen repeatedly, ten times or more. V and J are TRBV20-1 and TRBJ1-5; 10 bases align to TRBD1. Trimming cost V 5 bases and J 5 bases; bases outside gene matches: 3. Germline V gene data show CDR1 as DFQATT and CDR2 as SNEGSKA (reference sequence). The CDR3 runs to 13 residues. CDR3: CSAQTGGDQPQHF. The CDR3 DNA follows: TGCAGTGCTCAGACAGGGGGCGATCAGCCCCAGCATTTT.

In its sample, this clonotype was seen many times. The chain has TRBV29-1 and TRBJ1-1, with D maybe TRBD1 (5 bases). Trimming pared 6 bases from V and 6 bases from J, leaving 17 bases between. This CDR3 comprises 13 residues. CDR1 SQVTM and CDR2 ANQGSEA come from the germline V gene. In DNA, the CDR3 is TGCAGCGTAACGGGACGTGAGGGCGCTGAAGCTTTCTTT. This gives the protein CSVTGREGAEAFF. Full variable domain (outside the CDR3, taken from reference TRBV29-1 and TRBJ1-1): SAVISQKPSRDICQRGTSLTIQCQVDSQVTMMFWYRQQPGQSLTLIATANQGSEATYESGFVIDKFPISRPNLTFSTLTVSNMSPEDSSIYLCSVTGREGAEAFFGQGTRLTVV.

This clonotype was counted only a few times. The chain has TRBV25-1 and TRBJ1-4, with 7 positions matching TRBD1. Germline lookup yields CDR1 MGHDK and CDR2 SYGVNS. The length of the CDR3 is 13 residues. V lost 5 bases, J lost 8 bases, and 5 bases stayed unmatched. CDR3 nucleotides: TGTGCCAGCAGTCTCCGGGACAGAGAAAAACTGTTTTTT. Its protein is CASSLRDREKLFF.

Ten or more counts support this clonotype. For the CDR3, the DNA is TGCAGTGCTAGCCCGGACAGGGAGCCCCTCAATGAGCAGTTCTTC. This gives the protein CSASPDREPLNEQFF. The V and J genes are TRBV20-1 and TRBJ2-1, with 8 bases fitting TRBD1. The CDR3 sequence is 15 residues long. The V gene's germline CDR1 is DFQATT and CDR2 SNEGSKA (reference sequence). Trimming at V came to 3 bases and at J to 6 bases, leaving 10 bases not matched to a gene.

Note on this clonotype: With a much larger clone just one base away, this may be a read error. The gene calls are TRBV10-3 and TRBJ2-3, with D perhaps TRBD1 (5 bases). The V end was cut by 3 bases, the J end by 0 bases, with 13 bases between. Germline V gene sequence: CDR1 ENHRY, CDR2 SYGVKD. The CDR3 loop spans 16 amino acids. The CDR3 protein is CAISDVEKGSTDTQYF. DNA of the CDR3: TGTGCCATCAGTGATGTGGAAAAGGGGAGCACAGATACGCAGTATTTT.

There are a few counts of this clonotype. The genes are TRBV7-9 and TRBJ2-7; 7 bases map to TRBD1. Unmatched junction bases numbered 4, after V lost 5 bases and J lost 0 bases. Germline V gives CDR1 SEHNR, CDR2 FQNEAQ (reference sequence). CDR3 length: 14 amino acids. Here the CDR3 DNA reads TGTGCCAGCAGCACCGGACAGGTCTCCTACGAGCAGTACTTC. Protein product: CASSTGQVSYEQYF.

V is TRBV3-1 and J is TRBJ1-1; D is ambiguous. The germline V gene encodes CDR1 LGHDT and CDR2 YNNKEL (reference sequence). The CDR3 totals 15 residues. Trimming cost V 5 bases and J 0 bases, with 13 bases left between them. CDR3 DNA: TGTGCCAGCAGCGGCCCCATCTTAATGAACACTGAAGCTTTCTTT. Translated, it gives CASSGPILMNTEAFF.

V and J are TRBV29-1 and TRBJ2-2, with a possible D match to TRBD2 (6 bases). Germline V gene lookup returns CDR1 SQVTM and CDR2 ANQGSEA. V shed 4 bases and J shed 6 bases, with 15 bases lying between them. The CDR3 runs 14 residues. The CDR3 bases are TGCAGCGTTGGGGACGGGAGAGGCGCCGGGGAGCTGTTTTTT. Its protein is CSVGDGRGAGELFF.

This clonotype was detected many times. This sequence joins TRBV7-2 and TRBJ2-2; 8 bases match TRBD2. The CDR3 loop spans 14 amino acids. CDR1 and CDR2 from the germline V gene are SGHTA and FQGNSA. Unmatched junction bases numbered 5, after V lost 5 bases and J lost 6 bases. The CDR3 DNA reads TGTGCCAGCAGCCCCTGGACTAGCTCCGGGGAGCTGTTTTTT. The encoded protein is CASSPWTSSGELFF.

This clonotype has more than one count but fewer than ten. This chain links TRBV6-1 with TRBJ2-5; 7 nucleotides agree with TRBD2. The CDR3 loop spans 15 amino acids. Germline V gene lookup returns CDR1 MNHNS and CDR2 SASEGT. The V and J ends lost 6 bases and 5 bases, in that order; junction bases with no gene match: 12. CDR3 sequence: CASRTLGAGAETQYF. The CDR3 coding sequence is TGTGCCAGCAGGACCCTAGGGGCGGGAGCTGAGACCCAGTACTTC.

This clonotype was seen more than once but under ten times. The V gene is TRBV12-3 or TRBV12-4, the J gene TRBJ1-2, with a possible D match to TRBD1 (5 bases). V was shortened by 2 bases and J by 3 bases, with 13 bases between the two germline ends. This CDR3 is 15 amino acids long. The CDR3 sequence: CASSLYPGRDYGYTF. CDR3 nucleotides: TGTGCCAGCAGTTTATACCCAGGGAGGGACTATGGCTACACCTTC.

The chain has TRBV29-1 and TRBJ1-4, with 8 nucleotides matching TRBD1. Germline-derived CDR1 and CDR2 are SQVTM and ANQGSEA. J lost 6 bases, V lost 5 bases, and 17 bases had no gene match. The CDR3 is made up of 17 amino acids. This chain's CDR3 is CSVFFRGQALGDEKLFF. The CDR3 region has the DNA TGCAGCGTTTTTTTTAGGGGACAGGCACTCGGCGATGAAAAACTGTTTTTT.